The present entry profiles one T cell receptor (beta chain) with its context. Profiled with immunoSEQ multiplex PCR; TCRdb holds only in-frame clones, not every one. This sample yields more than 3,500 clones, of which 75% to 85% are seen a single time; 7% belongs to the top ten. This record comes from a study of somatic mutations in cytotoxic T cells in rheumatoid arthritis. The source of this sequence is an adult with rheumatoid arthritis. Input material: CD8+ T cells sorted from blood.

This CDR3 is CASSPGPFNQPQHF. The DNA for the CDR3 is TGTGCCAGCAGCCCGGGACCTTTCAATCAGCCCCAGCATTTT. The chain recombines TRBV6-5 with TRBJ1-5; D is possibly TRBD1 (5 bases). V was pared by 6 bases and J by 3 bases, with 12 bases between. The V gene's germline CDR1 is MNHEY and CDR2 SVGAGI. This CDR3 spans 14 amino acids.